The rows below give T cell receptor beta chains drawn from one sample of a study of shared clonotypes between healthy human individuals. Here immunoSEQ multiplex PCR was the method, and the copy in TCRdb shows in-frame clones only, minus some. The top ten hold about 0.4% of the sample, which has roughly 1.5 million clones, 95% to 99% seen once. The sample taken for sequencing was naive CD4+ T cells sorted from blood. Source of these receptors: a man aged 25 to 40 in good health. CDR3s leave out the opening cysteine and the closing phenylalanine or tryptophan.

v_gene	j_gene	CDR3aa
TRBV5-4	TRBJ2-2	ASSPSRTSGRAPNTGELF
TRBV4-1	TRBJ2-2	ASQAGDLVGELF
TRBV5-1	TRBJ2-1	ASSLRQGSLNEQF
TRBV5-4	TRBJ2-3	ASSSTSGSTDTQY
TRBV5-1	TRBJ2-3	ASSLGSSSPQY
TRBV15	TRBJ1-1	ATSRGTETEAF
TRBV28	TRBJ2-1	ASSSGYYNEQF
TRBV7-6	TRBJ2-7	ASSSNDRTNYEQY
TRBV6-1	TRBJ1-3	ASSTKGSFGNTIY
TRBV5-4	TRBJ2-3	ASSSSAEAGGPGYTQY
TRBV9	TRBJ2-7	ASSGGTRPYEQY
TRBV7-2	TRBJ2-2	ASSVAGVGELF
TRBV7-3	TRBJ2-3	ASMFRVADTQY
TRBV4-3	TRBJ2-2	ASSRLAGLLAGELF
TRBV5-1	TRBJ2-1	ASKLQGSNEQF
TRBV27	TRBJ2-5	ASRPDRGSGETQY
TRBV18	TRBJ2-1	ASSPVIFNEQF
TRBV15	TRBJ2-7	ATSRDWASRDEQY
TRBV18	TRBJ2-3	ASSPLGTSTDTQY
TRBV6-5	TRBJ2-7	ASSYTGTGGYEQY
TRBV15	TRBJ2-5	ATSRDWGAGETQY
TRBV5-4	TRBJ2-7	ASGTSGRATYEQY
TRBV19	TRBJ2-7	ASSIKAGAGYEQY
TRBV7-2	TRBJ2-3	ASSVLAGGGDTQY
TRBV7-2	TRBJ2-5	ASSPRSGRARETQY